These 9 T cell receptor beta chains were all obtained from the same sample, sequenced in a study of T cells in localized non-small cell lung cancer. Assay: immunoSEQ multiplex PCR; the TCRdb copy retains only in-frame clones and omits some. The profile covers about 30,000 clones, with 88% appearing a single time and about an eighth taken by the ten largest. The sequences come from peripheral blood, collected before any cancer treatment. These receptors all stem from a female donor at least 60 years old with stage III squamous cell lung carcinoma.

The V and J genes are TRBV9 and TRBJ2-3; D gene ambiguous. V was cut by 0 bases and J by 2 bases, with 7 bases left in between. This CDR3 contains 14 residues. CDR1 and CDR2 (germline): SGDLS, YYNGEE. CDR3 in amino acids: CASSVAGVTDTQYF. The CDR3, as DNA: TGTGCCAGCAGCGTAGCGGGCGTCACAGATACGCAGTATTTT. The whole variable domain, remainder taken from reference TRBV9 and TRBJ2-3, is DSGVTQTPKHLITATGQRVTLRCSPRSGDLSVYWYQQSLDQGLQFLIQYYNGEERAKGNILERFSAQQFPDLHSELNLSSLELGDSALYFCASSVAGVTDTQYFGPGTRLTVL.

The chain carries TRBV29-1 and TRBJ2-3; TRBD2 matches at 7 bases. The CDR3 extends over 14 amino acids. CDR1 and CDR2 (germline): SQVTM, ANQGSEA. Losses at the gene ends were 1 base for V and 4 bases for J; bases not matched to a gene: 5. The CDR3 sequence: CSVEGGRGADTQYF. The DNA for the CDR3 is TGCAGCGTTGAAGGCGGGAGAGGTGCAGATACGCAGTATTTT.

J is TRBJ1-1 and V is TRBV19; weak D call: TRBD1 (5 bases). Trimming took off 3 bases at V and 4 bases at J, with 15 bases between the two ends. The CDR3 has 15 residues. The germline CDR1 and CDR2 sequences are LNHDA and SQIVND (reference sequence). Here the CDR3 reads CASSIVSTGLTEAFF. The CDR3, as DNA: TGTGCCAGTAGTATCGTCTCCACGGGGCTCACTGAAGCTTTCTTT.

V and J are TRBV10-1 and TRBJ2-2, with D perhaps matching TRBD1 (7 bases). The germline V and J ends were trimmed by 7 bases and 6 bases, with 15 bases remaining between them. Germline CDR1 is WNHNN and CDR2 is SYGVQD (reference sequence). CDR3 size: 14 residues. The CDR3 is CASKVRGEPGELFF. The CDR3 bases are TGCGCCAGCAAAGTCAGGGGGGAGCCCGGGGAGCTGTTTTTT.

Only one count was recorded for this clone. This chain links TRBV5-1 with TRBJ2-7; 13 nucleotides align to TRBD2. Trimming took 3 bases from V and 6 from J; bases not matched to a gene: 9. Germline CDR1 reads SGHRS; CDR2 reads YFSETQ. The CDR3 loop spans 16 amino acids. CDR3 in DNA: TGCGCCAGCAGCTCACTAGCGGGAGGGCCCGTGGGCGAGCAGTACTTC. This translates into CASSSLAGGPVGEQYF.

The genes are TRBV4-1 and TRBJ2-3, with D perhaps matching TRBD1 (5 bases). The germline V gene has CDR1 MGHRA and CDR2 YSYEKL. The CDR3 is 16 residues long. Trimming shortened V by 0 bases and J by 4 bases, and 14 bases separated the two germline ends. This CDR3 is CASSQDHATGADTQYF. The CDR3 bases are TGCGCCAGCAGCCAAGATCATGCAACAGGAGCAGATACGCAGTATTTT.

The chain combines TRBV27 with TRBJ2-3; a possible D gene is TRBD2 (6 bases). Trimming removed 5 bases at V and 1 base at J, with 16 bases between. CDR3 size: 16 residues. The germline CDR1 and CDR2 sequences are MNHEY and SMNVEV (reference sequence). In nucleotides, the CDR3 is TGTGCCAGCAGTAGCTCTGGGGACTCCCGCACAGATACGCAGTATTTT. Its translation: CASSSSGDSRTDTQYF.

The V gene is TRBV7-8, the J gene TRBJ2-5; D ambiguous. The V end lost 1 base, the J end lost 2 bases, and 8 bases lay between the germline ends. Germline loops: CDR1 SGHVS, CDR2 FQNEAQ. The CDR3 extends over 14 amino acids. The CDR3 sequence is CASSLGPSQETQYF. The CDR3 coding sequence is TGTGCCAGCAGCTTAGGACCTTCACAAGAGACCCAGTACTTC. The variable domain in full, with the rest retrieved from reference TRBV7-8 and TRBJ2-5, is GAGVSQSPRYKVAKRGQDVALRCDPISGHVSLFWYQQALGQGPEFLTYFQNEAQLDKSGLPSDRFFAERPEGSVSTLKIQRTQQEDSAVYLCASSLGPSQETQYFGPGTRLLVL.

The chain recombines TRBV30 with TRBJ1-4; D call uncertain. V was shortened by 3 bases and J by 7 bases, with 6 bases between the two germline ends. Germline loops: CDR1 GTSNPN, CDR2 SVGIG (reference sequence). The CDR3 extends over 11 amino acids. For the CDR3, the DNA is TGTGCCTGGAGCGTTACTGAAAAACTGTTTTTT. Translating gives CAWSVTEKLFF.